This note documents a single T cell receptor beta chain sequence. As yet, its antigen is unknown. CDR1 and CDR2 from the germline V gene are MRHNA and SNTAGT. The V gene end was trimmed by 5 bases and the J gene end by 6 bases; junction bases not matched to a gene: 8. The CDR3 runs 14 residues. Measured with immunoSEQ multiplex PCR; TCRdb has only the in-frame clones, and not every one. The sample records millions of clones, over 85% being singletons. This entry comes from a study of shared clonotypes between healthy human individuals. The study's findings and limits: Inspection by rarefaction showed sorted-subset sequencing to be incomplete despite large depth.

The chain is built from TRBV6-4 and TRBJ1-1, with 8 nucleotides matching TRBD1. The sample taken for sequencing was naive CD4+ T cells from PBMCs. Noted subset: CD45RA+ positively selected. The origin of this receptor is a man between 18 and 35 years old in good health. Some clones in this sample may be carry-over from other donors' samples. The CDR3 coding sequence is TGTGCCAGCAGTCAGACAGGGGATTCCGCTGAAGCTTTCTTT. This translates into CASSQTGDSAEAFF.